These 23 T cell receptor beta chains share one sample of origin, sequenced in a study of Ad26.COV2.S vaccination and SARS-CoV-2 variants. The table came from immunoSEQ multiplex PCR; TCRdb's copy has only in-frame clones and leaves some out. The data contain about 440,000 clones, roughly 87% of them seen just once; the ten biggest clones take up roughly 13%. Documented treatment: roughly 18 received Ad26.COV2.S at low or high dose, single or two shots; roughly five received placebo; per-sample allocation not given. Vaccine and placebo recipients were sampled on day 63 after the first injection. The sample was peripheral blood, taken in a trial of Ad26.COV2.S vaccine versus placebo. These receptors all come from a person between 18 and 60 years old who received the Ad26.COV2.S COVID-19 vaccine or a placebo.

The CDR3 here is CASEAVINTEAFF. Written as DNA, the CDR3 is TGTGCCTCCGAGGCGGTGATCAACACTGAAGCTTTCTTT. This chain uses TRBV30 with TRBJ1-1; D gene unclear. The germline gives CDR1 GTSNPN, CDR2 SVGIG (reference sequence). V was clipped by 7 bases and J by 2 bases, with 14 bases between them. The CDR3 contains 13 residues.

This chain uses TRBV5-1 with TRBJ2-5; TRBD1 matches at 8 bases. The CDR3 extends over 14 amino acids. V shed 4 bases, J shed 7 bases, and the junction held 9 bases outside the gene matches. Germline V gene data show CDR1 as SGHRS and CDR2 as YFSETQ. CDR3: CASSPGQGGGTQYF. CDR3 nucleotide sequence: TGCGCCAGCAGCCCTGGACAGGGCGGAGGGACCCAGTACTTC.

The chain recombines TRBV28 with TRBJ2-7; no firm D call. Germline lookup yields CDR1 MDHEN and CDR2 SYDVKM. Deletions cut 3 bases from V and 0 bases from J, with 9 bases between. There are 14 residues in the CDR3. CDR3 residues: CASSFSGSSYEQYF. In DNA, the CDR3 is TGTGCCAGCAGTTTTTCCGGAAGCTCCTACGAGCAGTACTTC.

The V gene is TRBV28, the J gene TRBJ1-2; possible D gene TRBD1, 6 bases. CDR3 length: 12 amino acids. Trimming removed 3 bases at V and 6 bases at J, with 8 bases between. Germline V gene lookup returns CDR1 MDHEN and CDR2 SYDVKM. As DNA, the CDR3 is TGTGCCAGCAGTTTGGGGGGGCATGGCTACACCTTC. Translated, it gives CASSLGGHGYTF.

This chain links TRBV19 with TRBJ2-1, with D perhaps given as TRBD1 or TRBD2 (5 bases each). In germline, CDR1 is LNHDA, CDR2 SQIVND (reference sequence). The CDR3 consists of 13 residues. V was cut by 6 bases and J by 10 bases, with 16 bases left in between. The CDR3 reads CASSTSGTPEQFF. In DNA, the CDR3 is TGTGCCAGTAGCACCTCCGGGACCCCGGAGCAGTTCTTC.

V and J are TRBV18 and TRBJ2-7, with TRBD2 identical over 7 bases. V lost 4 bases to trimming and J lost 3 bases; unmatched junction nucleotides: 6. Per the germline V gene, CDR1 is KGHSH and CDR2 is LQKENI. There are 14 residues in the CDR3. The CDR3 is CASSLPGGRYEQYF. The CDR3 DNA follows: TGTGCCAGCTCACTACCGGGAGGACGCTACGAGCAGTACTTC.

The rearrangement joins TRBV29-1 to TRBJ1-1, with TRBD1 identical over 9 bases. The V gene end was trimmed by 6 bases and the J gene end by 1 base; junction bases not matched to a gene: 9. The CDR3 is 15 amino acids. The V gene's germline CDR1 is SQVTM and CDR2 ANQGSEA. DNA for the CDR3: TGCAGCGTCGTAATACAGGGGGCGAGGAACACTGAAGCTTTCTTT. Its translation is CSVVIQGARNTEAFF.

The V and J genes are TRBV2 and TRBJ2-2; TRBD1 matches 9 bases. V gave up 6 bases and J gave up 7 bases; unmatched junction bases: 6. The germline V gene has CDR1 SNHLY and CDR2 FYNNEI. This CDR3 contains 14 residues. The CDR3 loop reads CASRGTGSGGELFF. The CDR3 coding sequence is TGTGCCAGCAGAGGGACAGGGTCTGGCGGGGAGCTGTTTTTT. Full variable domain (outside the CDR3, taken from reference TRBV2 and TRBJ2-2): EPEVTQTPSHQVTQMGQEVILRCVPISNHLYFYWYRQILGQKVEFLVSFYNNEISEKSEIFDDQFSVERPDGSNFTLKIRSTKLEDSAMYFCASRGTGSGGELFFGEGSRLTVL.

V gene TRBV6-5 combines with J gene TRBJ1-5; D gene ambiguous. The CDR3 loop spans 15 amino acids. Germline V gives CDR1 MNHEY, CDR2 SVGAGI. V gave up 6 bases and J gave up 2 bases, with 14 bases separating them. The CDR3 DNA is TGTGCCAGCAGGCCCTCAGGAGCGGGCAATCAGCCCCAGCATTTT. As protein: CASRPSGAGNQPQHF.

The chain is built from TRBV6-2 or TRBV6-3 and TRBJ2-2; tentatively, D is TRBD2 (6 bases). In germline, CDR1 is MNHEY, CDR2 SVGEGT. Trimming shortened V by 3 bases and J by 4 bases, and 9 bases separated the two germline ends. The CDR3 spans 14 residues. Written as DNA, the CDR3 is TGTGCCAGCAGTTATGGAGGGTTCACCGGGGAGCTGTTTTTT. Translated, it gives CASSYGGFTGELFF.

The chain is built from TRBV2 and TRBJ2-1; 14 nucleotides line up with TRBD2. The CDR3 has 16 amino acids. V gave up 6 bases and J gave up 4 bases; unmatched junction bases: 5. Germline-derived CDR1 and CDR2 are SNHLY and FYNNEI. The chain's CDR3 is CASSAGLAGAYNEQFF. CDR3 DNA: TGTGCCAGCAGCGCGGGACTAGCGGGGGCTTACAATGAGCAGTTCTTC.

The J gene is TRBJ2-1, the V gene TRBV19, with a tentative D call TRBD1 (6 bases). Germline CDR1 is LNHDA and CDR2 is SQIVND (reference sequence). The ends were cut back, 5 bases at V and 9 bases at J, with 14 bases in the middle. This CDR3 contains 13 residues. The DNA of the CDR3 is TGTGCCAGTAGTGAACTTACAGGGTCTGAGCAGTTCTTC. Its translation is CASSELTGSEQFF.

V usage is TRBV28 and J usage is TRBJ2-4; D possibly corresponds to TRBD1 (6 bases). V lost 5 bases, J lost 8 bases, and 25 bases lay in between. The CDR3 totals 17 residues. Germline values: CDR1 MDHEN, CDR2 SYDVKM. The CDR3 is CASSPPPRDTSEDIQYF. CDR3 DNA: TGTGCCAGCAGTCCGCCACCCCGGGACACCTCGGAGGACATTCAGTACTTC.

This clone was recorded once. The DNA of the CDR3 is TGTGCCAGCCGGGGACCCCGCGAGTACTTC. It encodes CASRGPREYF. The chain employs TRBV6-5 and TRBJ2-7; D assignment may be TRBD1 or TRBD2 (5 bases each). Germline V gene data show CDR1 as MNHEY and CDR2 as SVGAGI. With 8 bases removed from V and 11 bases from J, the gap between germline ends came to 13 bases. CDR3 size: 10 residues.

The V gene is TRBV28, the J gene TRBJ1-4, with D unresolved. Germline V gives CDR1 MDHEN, CDR2 SYDVKM. The CDR3 runs 13 residues. Trimming took 3 bases from V and 11 from J, leaving 13 bases between them. The CDR3 nucleotides are TGTGCCAGCAGTTTCGGGAGCCCGAGGAAACTGTTTTTT. It is translated as CASSFGSPRKLFF.

This sequence joins TRBV3-1 (or the pseudogene TRBV3-2) and TRBJ2-7, with unresolved D. The ends were cut back, 4 bases at V and 2 bases at J, with 12 bases in the middle. The CDR3 is 14 amino acids. The germline gives CDR1 LGHDT, CDR2 YNNKEL (reference sequence). DNA for the CDR3: TGTGCCAGCAGCCCTACGCACAGTACCTACGAGCAGTACTTC. Its translation: CASSPTHSTYEQYF.

This chain connects TRBV5-4 to TRBJ2-7, with unresolved D. Germline CDR1 is SGHNT and CDR2 is YYREEE (reference sequence). The V gene lost 2 bases and the J gene lost 0 bases, with 9 bases spanning the gap. CDR3 length: 14 residues. The CDR3 reads CASSFGVGSYEQYF. The CDR3 DNA reads as TGTGCCAGCAGCTTTGGGGTAGGCTCCTACGAGCAGTACTTC.

This sequence joins TRBV5-1 and TRBJ2-1; possible D gene TRBD2, 5 bases. The CDR3 runs to 19 residues. V was pared by 4 bases and J by 0 bases, with 23 bases between. The germline gives CDR1 SGHRS, CDR2 YFSETQ. The CDR3 here is CASSPRPSSAGVSYNEQFF. Here the CDR3 DNA reads TGCGCCAGCAGCCCCCGCCCCAGTTCGGCCGGGGTCTCCTACAATGAGCAGTTCTTC.

The chain joins TRBV10-2 to TRBJ1-2, with D tentatively TRBD1 (6 bases). CDR1 and CDR2 (germline): WSHSY, SAAADI. The V gene lost 3 bases and the J gene lost 5 bases, with 7 bases spanning the gap. This CDR3 comprises 12 residues. CDR3 DNA: TGCGCCAGCAGTGAAAGGGGGTATGGCTACACCTTC. This encodes CASSERGYGYTF.

V gene TRBV3-1 (or the pseudogene TRBV3-2) combines with J gene TRBJ1-5, with no clear D. The CDR3 is 21 amino acids. From germline, CDR1 is LGHDT and CDR2 YNNKEL (reference sequence). V shed 1 base and J shed 1 base, with 26 bases lying between them. The CDR3 is CASSQVSKLWGLAWSNQPQHF. CDR3 nucleotide sequence: TGTGCCAGCAGCCAAGTTTCTAAGTTATGGGGTTTGGCTTGGAGCAATCAGCCCCAGCATTTT.

This rearrangement joins TRBV6-5 to TRBJ2-2, with D uncertain. This CDR3 comprises 14 residues. The ends were cut back, 4 bases at V and 5 bases at J, with 11 bases in the middle. The V gene's germline CDR1 is MNHEY and CDR2 SVGAGI. The CDR3 DNA reads as TGTGCCAGCAGTTTCCGGGTGCGGACCGGGGAGCTGTTTTTT. Its translation is CASSFRVRTGELFF.

The rearrangement uses TRBV19 and TRBJ1-1, with TRBD1 identical over 7 bases. This CDR3 has 14 amino acids. CDR1 and CDR2 from the germline V gene are LNHDA and SQIVND (reference sequence). J was trimmed by 5 bases and V by 3 bases; bases with no gene match: 6. For the CDR3, the DNA is TGTGCCAGTAGTATGGGAGGGGGCAGTACTGAAGCTTTCTTT. As protein: CASSMGGGSTEAFF.

The chain combines TRBV28 with TRBJ1-3; D call uncertain. CDR3 length: 14 residues. Germline values: CDR1 MDHEN, CDR2 SYDVKM. Trimming left V 5 bases short and J 1 base short, with 9 bases between. For the CDR3, the DNA is TGTGCCAGCAGTCTGGTTCCTTCTGGAAACACCATATATTTT. This translates into CASSLVPSGNTIYF.